These 32 T cell receptor beta chains came from one sample sequenced in a study of cytomegalovirus exposure and HLA in healthy donors. 60 Vbeta and 13 Jbeta primers were used in PCR. This table comes from immunoSEQ multiplex PCR, and its TCRdb copy is limited to in-frame clones, with some not included. There are about 130,000 clones in the sample; approximately 74% occur only once, and more than 3.5% lies in the top ten. Sequenced: PBMCs. These TCRs come from a man aged 40-49 years in good health and CMV-seropositive.

The chain links TRBV30 to TRBJ1-3; D not certain. The germline V gene has CDR1 GTSNPN and CDR2 SVGIG (reference sequence). This CDR3 is 22 amino acids long. The ends were cut back, 0 bases at V and 0 bases at J, with 30 bases in the middle. CDR3 region: CAWSVGPSGKGSLRASGNTIYF. The CDR3 coding sequence is TGTGCCTGGAGTGTAGGGCCGAGCGGCAAGGGCTCTCTACGGGCCTCTGGAAACACCATATATTTT.

The rearrangement uses TRBV6-5 and TRBJ1-2; D gene uncertain. This CDR3 is 14 amino acids long. CDR1 is MNHEY, CDR2 SVGAGI, per germline. Trimming removed 4 bases from V and 6 bases from J, with 15 bases in between. The CDR3 region has the DNA TGTGCCAGCAGTTCGCTCGGACTGGAACATGGCTACACCTTC. Residues: CASSSLGLEHGYTF.

The chain recombines TRBV18 with TRBJ1-1; a possible D gene is TRBD1 (6 bases). This CDR3 region has 13 residues. Per germline, CDR1 KGHSH and CDR2 LQKENI. V was clipped by 5 bases and J by 3 bases, with 10 bases between them. CDR3 in DNA: TGTGCCAGCTCAGAACAGGGTGACACTGAAGCTTTCTTT. It encodes CASSEQGDTEAFF.

This chain connects TRBV29-1 to TRBJ1-2, with D hard to call. The CDR3 sequence is 10 residues long. Trimming took 5 bases from V and 4 from J, leaving 5 bases between them. The germline CDR1 and CDR2 sequences are SQVTM and ANQGSEA. In nucleotides, the CDR3 is TGCAGCGTTTACGGCTATGGCTACACCTTC. Residues: CSVYGYGYTF.

J is TRBJ1-6 and V is TRBV6-5, with no clear D. The CDR3 is 13 residues long. Germline loops: CDR1 MNHEY, CDR2 SVGAGI. Trimming took 4 bases from V and 4 from J, leaving 5 bases between them. In nucleotides, the CDR3 is TGTGCCAGCAGTTCGACATATAATTCACCCCTCCACTTT. The encoded protein is CASSSTYNSPLHF.

J is TRBJ1-1 and V is TRBV5-6, with no clear D. V was cut by 7 bases and J by 0 bases, with 10 bases left in between. This CDR3 is 13 amino acids long. Germline V gene data show CDR1 as SGHDT and CDR2 as YYEEEE. The CDR3 DNA sequence: TGTGCCAGCCGTGGGCCCCTGAACACTGAAGCTTTCTTT. Its protein is CASRGPLNTEAFF.

This clone has just a few counts. The genes are TRBV11-2 and TRBJ2-5; 13 nucleotides align to TRBD2. Germline-derived CDR1 and CDR2 are SGHAT and FQNNGV. This CDR3 spans 16 amino acids. Germline trimming cut 5 bases from V and 4 bases from J; bases unmatched to any gene: 7. The CDR3 loop reads CASSLDGTSGTETQYF. The CDR3 nucleotides are TGTGCCAGCAGCCTTGACGGGACTAGCGGGACAGAGACCCAGTACTTC.

The table lists this clone with a few counts. The chain combines TRBV6-5 with TRBJ2-6; D may be TRBD2 (6 bases). Trimming shortened V by 7 bases and J by 2 bases, and 12 bases separated the two germline ends. The CDR3 is 15 residues long. From germline, CDR1 is MNHEY and CDR2 SVGAGI. The CDR3 loop is CASNNGGAGANVLTF. In nucleotides, the CDR3 is TGTGCCAGCAATAATGGCGGGGCTGGGGCCAACGTCCTGACTTTC.

The chain is built from TRBV28 and TRBJ2-7, with 9 positions matching TRBD1. CDR3 length: 13 residues. V was pared by 5 bases and J by 5 bases, with 4 bases of the junction left unmatched. CDR1 is MDHEN and CDR2 is SYDVKM in the germline V gene. The CDR3, as DNA: TGTGCCAGCAGTGCCCGGGACAGGGACGAGCAGTACTTC. Its protein product is CASSARDRDEQYF.

The CDR3 sequence: CASSLAMGGRSEQYF. The CDR3, as DNA: TGTGCCAGCAGCTTAGCGATGGGAGGGCGTAGCGAGCAGTACTTC. The J gene is TRBJ2-7, the V gene TRBV7-2; 7 nucleotides align to TRBD2. Germline V gives CDR1 SGHTA, CDR2 FQGNSA. The CDR3 is 15 residues long. Trimming removed 0 bases from V and 6 bases from J; junction bases left unmatched: 8.

The gene calls are TRBV15 and TRBJ2-1; TRBD1 might be the D (5 bases). V lost 3 bases and J lost 3, with 12 bases in between. The V gene's germline CDR1 is LNHNV and CDR2 YYDKDF (reference sequence). CDR3 length: 15 amino acids. The CDR3 coding sequence is TGTGCCACCAGCAGGACAGTCCTGAACTACAATGAGCAGTTCTTC. Translated: CATSRTVLNYNEQFF.

The V gene is TRBV5-1, the J gene TRBJ2-6; 7 bases are a match to TRBD1. The CDR3 covers 16 residues. Germline values: CDR1 SGHRS, CDR2 YFSETQ. After removal of 0 bases from V and 2 bases from J, the junction contained 2 bases not matched to a gene. In nucleotides, the CDR3 is TGCGCCAGCAGCTTGGAAGGGGGCGCTGGGGCCAACGTCCTGACTTTC. Residues: CASSLEGGAGANVLTF.

The rearrangement joins TRBV6-1 to TRBJ2-7; D is unclear. The CDR3 consists of 11 residues. V was shortened by 7 bases and J by 7 bases, with 11 bases between the two germline ends. CDR1 is MNHNS and CDR2 is SASEGT in the germline V gene. CDR3 loop: CASTEVGEQYF. The DNA of the CDR3 is TGTGCCAGCACCGAGGTTGGTGAGCAGTACTTC.

This chain links TRBV5-4 with TRBJ2-1; D is perhaps TRBD2 (7 bases). The V gene lost 0 bases and the J gene lost 7 bases, with 14 bases spanning the gap. Germline CDR1 SGHNT, CDR2 YYREEE (reference sequence). This CDR3 is built from 15 residues. As DNA, the CDR3 is TGTGCCAGCAGCTTGGATCCGGGGGGCGAAAATGAGCAGTTCTTC. It codes for CASSLDPGGENEQFF.

In this sample, this clone turned up a few times. This sequence joins TRBV6-5 and TRBJ1-6; D possibly corresponds to TRBD1 (5 bases). Germline loops: CDR1 MNHEY, CDR2 SVGAGI. This CDR3 is built from 14 residues. Deletions cut 2 bases from V and 6 bases from J, with 8 bases between. CDR3 loop: CASSYGTSNSPLHF. In nucleotides, the CDR3 is TGTGCCAGCAGTTACGGGACTTCTAATTCACCCCTCCACTTT.

The chain uses TRBV11-2 and TRBJ2-1; the D gene is possibly TRBD1 (6 bases). The CDR3 is 13 residues long. CDR1 is SGHAT and CDR2 is FQNNGV in the germline V gene. V shed 3 bases and J shed 7 bases, with 10 bases lying between them. The CDR3 sequence is CASSLTGRNEQFF. The DNA for the CDR3 is TGTGCCAGCAGCTTGACAGGCAGGAATGAGCAGTTCTTC. Based on the CDR3 plus reference TRBV11-2 and TRBJ2-1, the full variable domain is EAGVAQSPRYKIIEKRQSVAFWCNPISGHATLYWYQQILGQGPKLLIQFQNNGVVDDSQLPKDRFSAERLKGVDSTLKIQPAKLEDSAVYLCASSLTGRNEQFFGPGTRLTVL.

V gene TRBV5-4 combines with J gene TRBJ2-3; 10 positions match TRBD2. V dropped 4 bases and J dropped 7; count of bases not matched to a gene: 9. Looked up from germline, CDR1 is SGHNT and CDR2 is YYREEE (reference sequence). There are 15 residues in the CDR3. CDR3 region: CASSTSAGGLYTQYF. Written as DNA, the CDR3 is TGTGCCAGCAGCACGTCAGCGGGGGGGCTTTATACGCAGTATTTT.

V is TRBV7-2 and J is TRBJ2-1; 12 bases match TRBD1. The CDR3 runs to 14 residues. The J segment lost 8 bases and the V segment lost 4 bases, leaving 3 bases of the junction unmatched. Per germline, CDR1 SGHTA and CDR2 FQGNSA. CDR3 in amino acids: CASSSGDRGHEQFF. In nucleotides, the CDR3 is TGTGCCAGCAGCTCCGGGGACAGGGGGCATGAGCAGTTCTTC.

CDR3 nucleotide sequence: TGTGCCAGCAGTGAAGTTGGCGGGAGTTCCTACAATGAGCAGTTCTTC. This sequence encodes CASSEVGGSSYNEQFF. The chain uses TRBV2 and TRBJ2-1, with 7 bases matching TRBD2. The germline gives CDR1 SNHLY, CDR2 FYNNEI. The ends lost 1 base at V and 1 base at J; junction bases unmatched: 4. The CDR3 consists of 16 residues.

This chain joins TRBV30 and TRBJ1-3; no firm D call. Germline V gives CDR1 GTSNPN, CDR2 SVGIG (reference sequence). The CDR3 loop spans 13 amino acids. Trimming pared 4 bases from V and 0 bases from J, leaving 7 bases between. In DNA, the CDR3 is TGTGCCTGGAAGTGGAGCTCTGGAAACACCATATATTTT. This sequence encodes CAWKWSSGNTIYF. Based on the CDR3 plus reference TRBV30 and TRBJ1-3, the full variable domain is SQTIHQWPATLVQPVGSPLSLECTVEGTSNPNLYWYRQAAGRGLQLLFYSVGIGQISSEVPQNLSASRPQDRQFILSSKKLLLSDSGFYLCAWKWSSGNTIYFGEGSWLTVV.

The rearrangement joins TRBV5-5 to TRBJ2-1, with a tentative D call TRBD2 (6 bases). Trimming shortened V by 4 bases and J by 5 bases, and 13 bases separated the two germline ends. The CDR3 has 14 amino acids. Per the germline V gene, CDR1 is SGHKS and CDR2 is YYEKEE (reference sequence). The CDR3 here is CASSPSGRNNEQFF. The CDR3 DNA reads TGTGCCAGCAGCCCCTCGGGGAGGAACAATGAGCAGTTCTTC.

This sequence joins TRBV7-9 and TRBJ1-4; possibly TRBD1 for D (5 bases). There are 19 residues in the CDR3. V gave up 2 bases and J gave up 0 bases, with 19 bases separating them. Germline V CDR1 and CDR2: SEHNR, FQNEAQ (reference sequence). CDR3 sequence reads: CASSLRQGGLGSTNEKLFF. The CDR3 DNA reads as TGTGCCAGCAGCTTACGGCAGGGAGGTCTAGGGTCAACTAATGAAAAACTGTTTTTT.

The chain has TRBV18 and TRBJ1-1, with D uncertain. Looked up from germline, CDR1 is KGHSH and CDR2 is LQKENI. Trimming removed 0 bases from V and 4 bases from J, with 9 bases in between. The CDR3 runs 14 residues. The CDR3 reads CASSPPLTGTEAFF. In DNA form, the CDR3 reads TGTGCCAGCTCACCACCGCTTACGGGCACTGAAGCTTTCTTT.

The rearrangement links TRBV5-1 to TRBJ2-4; no definite D call. The CDR3 is 14 residues long. The germline V gene has CDR1 SGHRS and CDR2 YFSETQ. Trimming pared 5 bases from V and 2 bases from J, leaving 11 bases between. CDR3 in amino acids: CASRVESSKNIQYF. CDR3 in DNA: TGCGCCAGCAGGGTAGAATCTTCCAAAAACATTCAGTACTTC.

This chain links TRBV6-5 with TRBJ2-7; the D gene is possibly TRBD2 (7 bases). Trimming took 7 bases from V and 7 from J, leaving 23 bases between them. This CDR3 is built from 15 residues. In germline, CDR1 is MNHEY, CDR2 SVGAGI. This CDR3 reads CASKSGGAQRREQYF. DNA of the CDR3: TGTGCCAGCAAATCTGGGGGGGCCCAGCGAAGGGAGCAGTACTTC.

V gene TRBV9 combines with J gene TRBJ2-1; 7 bases map to TRBD1. CDR3 size: 15 residues. The ends lost 0 bases at V and 1 base at J; junction bases unmatched: 1. Germline CDR1 is SGDLS and CDR2 is YYNGEE. DNA for the CDR3: TGTGCCAGCAGCGTAGGGGGACAGTCCTACAATGAGCAGTTCTTC. Its translation: CASSVGGQSYNEQFF.

This rearrangement joins TRBV9 to TRBJ2-1, with D hard to call. The V gene lost 1 base and the J gene lost 9 bases, with 14 bases spanning the gap. Germline assignment: CDR1 SGDLS and CDR2 YYNGEE. This CDR3 spans 14 amino acids. CDR3 in amino acids: CASSVFGSISEQFF. CDR3 coding DNA: TGTGCCAGCAGCGTATTTGGTAGTATTTCTGAGCAGTTCTTC.

This clone has only one observation. The chain couples TRBV6-7 to TRBJ2-7; 7 bases fit TRBD2. TRBV6-7 is an open reading frame, and its role is uncertain. The CDR3 has 14 amino acids. Trimming removed 10 bases from V and 5 bases from J; junction bases left unmatched: 14. CDR3 in amino acids: CAKGRVRTRDEQYF. CDR3 coding DNA: TGTGCCAAGGGGCGGGTGAGGACTAGGGACGAGCAGTACTTC.

The chain recombines TRBV6-5 with TRBJ2-1; possible D gene TRBD2, 5 bases. Germline CDR1 reads MNHEY; CDR2 reads SVGAGI. The CDR3 covers 15 residues. With 6 bases removed from V and 0 bases from J, the gap between germline ends came to 12 bases. The CDR3 is CASSKSGSSYNEQFF. The DNA for the CDR3 is TGTGCCAGCAGCAAAAGCGGCAGCTCCTACAATGAGCAGTTCTTC.

V and J are TRBV4-1 and TRBJ1-3, with D unclear. Germline V gene sequence: CDR1 MGHRA, CDR2 YSYEKL. This CDR3 region has 14 residues. V was clipped by 3 bases and J by 0 bases, with 6 bases between them. CDR3 bases: TGCGCCAGCAGCCAGACAAGCTCTGGAAACACCATATATTTT. Translated: CASSQTSSGNTIYF.

There are a few counts of this clone. J is TRBJ2-7 and V is TRBV6-1; TRBD2 aligns across 9 bases. The germline V gene encodes CDR1 MNHNS and CDR2 SASEGT. Unmatched junction bases numbered 8, after V lost 1 base and J lost 1 base. This CDR3 is 17 amino acids long. The chain's CDR3 is CASSEGPLAGLSYEQYF. The CDR3 region has the DNA TGTGCCAGCAGTGAAGGGCCCCTAGCGGGGCTTTCCTACGAGCAGTACTTC.

The V gene is TRBV5-4, the J gene TRBJ2-6, with D tentatively TRBD2 (5 bases). The CDR3 is 16 residues long. V lost 0 bases and J 2 bases, leaving 9 bases between the germline ends. Germline CDR1 reads SGHNT; CDR2 reads YYREEE (reference sequence). The CDR3 sequence is CASSLVLGAGANVLTF. In DNA form, the CDR3 reads TGTGCCAGCAGCTTGGTATTGGGAGCTGGGGCCAACGTCCTGACTTTC.